The 2 T cell receptor beta chains reported below all come from one sample, sequenced in a study of blood T cell repertoires in COVID-19. Repertoires were generated with immunoSEQ multiplex PCR, while TCRdb's copy carries only in-frame clones and drops some. Of 130,000 to 150,000 clones listed, roughly 81% are singletons. The material sequenced was peripheral blood. The receptors come from a human donor with acute or convalescent COVID-19. The donor label of this sample is uncertain.

In its sample, this clone was seen once. This chain joins TRBV7-2 and TRBJ2-7; 11 positions match TRBD1. Germline V CDR1 and CDR2: SGHTA, FQGNSA. With 5 bases clipped from V and 2 bases from J, the junction kept 11 bases outside the gene matches. The CDR3 is 17 residues long. CDR3 in amino acids: CASSISRPGQGAYEQYF. The DNA of the CDR3 is TGTGCCAGCAGCATTAGTCGACCGGGACAGGGGGCCTACGAGCAGTACTTC.

The J gene is TRBJ1-5, the V gene TRBV13; 7 bases line up with TRBD1. The V segment lost 4 bases and the J segment 5 bases; nucleotides outside the gene matches: 5. This CDR3 has 14 residues. The V gene's germline CDR1 is PRHDT and CDR2 FYEKMQ (reference sequence). In DNA form, the CDR3 reads TGTGCCAGCAGCTATGGAACAGGGGATCAGCCCCAGCATTTT. This gives the protein CASSYGTGDQPQHF.